A selection of T cell receptor beta chains follows, all from one sample in a study of blood T cell repertoires in COVID-19. Method: immunoSEQ multiplex PCR; TCRdb's copy keeps in-frame clones and lacks some. Seen here are 200,000 to 300,000 clones, 75% to 90% observed once, and the top ten hold over 8.5%. Sequenced sample: peripheral blood. These receptors originate from a human donor in a cohort sampled during active COVID-19. Both conserved end residues are part of each CDR3. A D gene is named only where the DNA matches it firmly. Clone size is shown for a subset of rows, as once, few, many or a class of expanded clone.

>-|-|TRBJ1-2|TRBV2
TGTGCCAGCTGTCCCAATTCAGCGGGTGTGACCGGTGGCTACACCTTC
CASCPNSAGVTGGYTF
>-|-|TRBJ2-7|TRBV6-1
TGTGCCAGCAGTGAAGCGAGAGAACGCAGCGGAAGTCGCTACGAGCAGTACTTC
CASSEARERSGSRYEQYF
>-|TRBD2|TRBJ2-2|TRBV10-3
TGTGCCATCAGTGAGTCGAAAGGACTAGCGGGGACCGGGGAGCTGTTTTTT
CAISESKGLAGTGELFF
>-|TRBD2|TRBJ2-2|TRBV19
TGTGCCAGTAGTAAAGGGACTAGCGGGAACACCGGGGAGCTGTTTTTT
CASSKGTSGNTGELFF
>-|-|TRBJ1-2|TRBV28
TGTGCCAGCAGCCCACTTCAATATGGCTACACCTTC
CASSPLQYGYTF
>-|-|TRBJ1-2|TRBV6-2/TRBV6-3
TGTGCCAGCAGTTACTCCTCTTGGCAGGGGAGAGTATATGGCTACACCTTC
CASSYSSWQGRVYGYTF
>few|-|TRBJ2-7|TRBV3-1/TRBV3-2
TGTGCCAGCAGCCAACAGGGAGAGCAGTACTTC
CASSQQGEQYF
>-|TRBD1|TRBJ2-1|TRBV5-4
TGTGCCAGCAGCTTGCCGGGACAGGGCGTCAATGAGCAGTTCTTC
CASSLPGQGVNEQFF
>few|TRBD1|TRBJ1-4|TRBV7-2
TGTGCCAGCAGCAAAACAGGGGATGTCAGGGAAAAACTGTTTTTT
CASSKTGDVREKLFF
>once|-|TRBJ2-7|TRBV27
TGTGCCAGCCGTCGGAGGGACGGCCCTGCGTACGAGCAGTACTTC
CASRRRDGPAYEQYF
>few|-|TRBJ1-6|TRBV3-1/TRBV3-2
TGTGCCAGCAGCCAAGAGCCCGCAGGGGCCAATTCACCCCTCCACTTT
CASSQEPAGANSPLHF
>-|TRBD1|TRBJ1-5|TRBV6-2/TRBV6-3
TGTGCCAGCAGTTACCCAGGGGGAGATCAGCCCCAGCATTTT
CASSYPGGDQPQHF
>-|-|TRBJ2-3|TRBV11-2
TGTGCCAGCAGCTTAAATCAAGATACGCAGTATTTT
CASSLNQDTQYF
>-|-|TRBJ1-4|TRBV3-1/TRBV3-2
TGTGCCAGCAGCCACGGAACTAATGAAAAACTGTTTTTT
CASSHGTNEKLFF
>few|TRBD2|TRBJ2-5|TRBV7-7
TGTGCTAGCAGCTTACAGGCGGGGGTTGGGGAGACCCAGTACTTC
CASSLQAGVGETQYF
>once|-|TRBJ2-3|TRBV19
TGTGCCAGTAGTAGCCTAGGGGGGGCTAGCACAGATACGCAGTATTTT
CASSSLGGASTDTQYF
>-|-|TRBJ1-5|TRBV2
TGTGCCAGCAGTCTGACAGGTACTTACAATCAGCCCCAGCATTTT
CASSLTGTYNQPQHF
>-|TRBD2|TRBJ2-5|TRBV5-1
TGCGCCAGCAGCACTGGACTAGCGGGCTTAGAGACCCAGTACTTC
CASSTGLAGLETQYF
>-|-|TRBJ1-2|TRBV27
TGTGCCAGCAGTCCGTATAACAGGGTTCTAGGCTACACCTTC
CASSPYNRVLGYTF
>-|TRBD2|TRBJ2-1|TRBV24-1
TGTGCCACCAGTGATTTTGGTAGCGGGGGGGTTCAGTTCTTC
CATSDFGSGGVQFF
>-|TRBD1|TRBJ2-7|TRBV2
TGTGCCTCGAGGACAGGGGAAAGAGGGGAGCAGTACTTC
CASRTGERGEQYF
>-|-|TRBJ2-6|TRBV7-2
TGTGCCAGCAGCCCGGACAGCCTCTCTGGGGCCAACGTCCTGACTTTC
CASSPDSLSGANVLTF
>-|TRBD2|TRBJ2-3|TRBV3-1/TRBV3-2
TGTGCCAGCAGCCAAGATCCAGCGGGGGGTTCAGATACGCAGTATTTT
CASSQDPAGGSDTQYF
>-|TRBD2|TRBJ2-5|TRBV14
TGTGCCAGCAGCCAAGTTCTAGCGGGAGGGTTGGAGACCCAGTACTTC
CASSQVLAGGLETQYF
>-|-|TRBJ2-4|TRBV2
TGTGCCAGCAGTCCCTTGCCATCAGGCAAAAACATTCAGTACTTC
CASSPLPSGKNIQYF
>-|TRBD2|TRBJ2-2|TRBV7-8
TGTGCCAGCAGCCCCAAGCGGGGGGGTCAAACCGGGGAGCTGTTTTTT
CASSPKRGGQTGELFF
>-|TRBD1|TRBJ1-4|TRBV4-1
TGCGCCAGCAGCCAAGATTGGGGACAGGGGGATGAAAAACTGTTTTTT
CASSQDWGQGDEKLFF
>-|TRBD2|TRBJ2-1|TRBV10-3
TGTGCCATCAGTGGTGGCGTAGGGACTAGCGGGGGGCGGGACTACAATGAGCAGTTCTTC
CAISGGVGTSGGRDYNEQFF
>-|-|TRBJ1-2|TRBV7-9
TGTGCCAGCACCATAGGGGGGGCGCGTGGCTACACCTTC
CASTIGGARGYTF
>few|TRBD2|TRBJ2-7|TRBV5-5
TGTGCCAGCAGACCTGGGACTACCTGGCGGGAGCAGTACTTC
CASRPGTTWREQYF
>-|-|TRBJ1-3|TRBV3-1/TRBV3-2
TGTGCCAGCAGCCCTCTCGTGTCAGGGTCCCTCTCTGGAAACACCATATATTTT
CASSPLVSGSLSGNTIYF
>few|-|TRBJ2-5|TRBV6-5
TGTGCCAGCAATCGACAGATACAAGAGACCCAGTACTTC
CASNRQIQETQYF
>-|TRBD1|TRBJ1-5|TRBV5-1
TGCGCCAGCAGCACCGGACAGGGCAATCAGCCCCAGCATTTT
CASSTGQGNQPQHF
>-|-|TRBJ1-3|TRBV5-1
TGCGCCAGCAGCTCGCGCCCAGGGGCTGGAAACACCATATATTTT
CASSSRPGAGNTIYF
>-|TRBD2|TRBJ2-7|TRBV15
TGTGCCACCAGCAGGGTGACTAGCGGGTATACCTACGAGCAGTACTTC
CATSRVTSGYTYEQYF
>-|TRBD1|TRBJ2-3|TRBV19
TGTGCCAGTAGTTCCCGGGACAGGGCAGATACGCAGTATTTT
CASSSRDRADTQYF
>-|TRBD2|TRBJ2-7|TRBV9
TGTGCCAGCAGCGCCTCTCGGGAACTAGCGGGAGACGAGCAGTACTTC
CASSASRELAGDEQYF
>-|TRBD1|TRBJ1-1|TRBV5-1
TGCGCCAGCAGCACTATACAGGGGGCGCGCACTGAAGCTTTCTTT
CASSTIQGARTEAFF
>-|-|TRBJ2-5|TRBV11-2
TGTGCCAGCAGCTGGGGGGGCCGATCCCAAAACCAAGAGACCCAGTACTTC
CASSWGGRSQNQETQYF
>-|TRBD2|TRBJ2-3|TRBV19
TGTGCCAGTACCCCTGGGGCGACTAGCGGATACTGGCCAGATACGCAGTATTTT
CASTPGATSGYWPDTQYF
>-|-|TRBJ1-2|TRBV6-5
TGTGCCAGCAGTCTGCAGGACTATGGCTACACCTTC
CASSLQDYGYTF
>-|-|TRBJ1-2|TRBV5-6
TGTGCCAGCAGCTTTAGATCGAACTATGGCTACACCTTC
CASSFRSNYGYTF
>-|TRBD2|TRBJ2-7|TRBV6-6
TGTGCCAGCAGCCCCCGGTTATTAGCGGGTTTCGACGAGCAGTACTTC
CASSPRLLAGFDEQYF
>-|TRBD1|TRBJ1-2|TRBV4-3
TGCGCCAGCAGCCAAGGACAGGGAGGTGATGGCTACACCTTC
CASSQGQGGDGYTF
>-|-|TRBJ2-1|TRBV5-1
TGCGCCAGCAGCGCCAGCAGGGGACAAGTGTACAATGAGCAGTTCTTC
CASSASRGQVYNEQFF
>-|-|TRBJ2-2|TRBV20-1
TGCAGTGCTGACAAGACCGGGGAGCTGTTTTTT
CSADKTGELFF
>once|TRBD2|TRBJ2-5|TRBV7-2
TGTGCCAGCAGGTTAGCGGGGGGGCAAGAGACCCAGTACTTC
CASRLAGGQETQYF
>-|TRBD1|TRBJ2-7|TRBV7-2
TGTGCCAGCAGCTCCCGGACAGGGTTGGGCGAGCAGTACTTC
CASSSRTGLGEQYF
>-|TRBD1|TRBJ2-5|TRBV18
TGTGCCAGCTCACGAAGACAGGGGGCAGGAGAGACCCAGTACTTC
CASSRRQGAGETQYF
>-|-|TRBJ2-5|TRBV11-2
TGTGCCAGCAGCTTAAGGACACAAGAGACCCAGTACTTC
CASSLRTQETQYF
>-|TRBD1|TRBJ1-2|TRBV11-2
TGTGCCAGCAGCTCAAGGGGACAGGGGGCGAGGGGCTACACCTTC
CASSSRGQGARGYTF
>-|-|TRBJ2-3|TRBV24-1
TGTGCCACCAGTGATTTCGTCCAGGGCACAGATACGCAGTATTTT
CATSDFVQGTDTQYF
>-|-|TRBJ2-5|TRBV18
TGTGCCAGCTCACCACCGGGCCTAGGGAGCCAAGAGACCCAGTACTTC
CASSPPGLGSQETQYF